What follows are 24 T cell receptor beta chains derived from one specimen sequenced in a study of human T cells and chemical hapten exposure. MiXCR, run by TCRdb on the RACE reads, gives a single entry per CDR3 protein. Among 95,000 or so distinct CDR3 sequences listed, approximately 10% were seen once. As to time point: patch test 1, 2 weeks after DPC sensitization. As to treatment: therapeutic diphenylcyclopropenone sensitization with weekly scalp DPC. The specimen was whole blood, collected in connection with sensitization to the hapten diphenylcyclopropenone (DPC). The source of these receptors is a man between 40 and 49 years old with alopecia areata. Some clones in this sample may be carry-over from other donors' samples.

This clonotype has just a few counts. This chain joins TRBV7-9 and TRBJ2-4, with 8 bases matching TRBD2. CDR1 SEHNR and CDR2 FQNEAQ come from the germline V gene (reference sequence). This CDR3 contains 17 residues. With 2 bases clipped from V and 7 bases from J, the junction kept 13 bases outside the gene matches. The CDR3 reads CASSLSPLAGLPNIQYF. The DNA for the CDR3 is TGTGCCAGCAGCTTATCCCCTCTAGCGGGCTTACCTAACATTCAGTACTTC.

V gene TRBV12-3 or TRBV12-4 combines with J gene TRBJ2-3; 14 nucleotides match TRBD2. V shed 5 bases and J 6 bases; nucleotides not matched to a gene: 10. The CDR3 spans 17 residues. The CDR3 region has the DNA TGTGCCAGCAGTCCAAGACTAGCGGGAGGGCCAACGGATACGCAGTATTTT. Its translation is CASSPRLAGGPTDTQYF.

This clonotype occurred a few times. The chain has TRBV7-9 and TRBJ1-1; D call uncertain. The length of the CDR3 is 11 residues. Germline V lookup: CDR1 SEHNR, CDR2 FQNEAQ (reference sequence). V lost 9 bases and J 4 bases, leaving 9 bases between the germline ends. CDR3 bases: TGTGCCAGTTTTTCCGTCACTGAAGCTTTCTTT. Protein product: CASFSVTEAFF.

This clonotype was counted only a few times. Compared with germline, one end of the junction differs, possibly owing to a read error. This sequence joins TRBV7-7 and TRBJ2-3; the match to TRBD2 covers 8 bases. Germline V lookup: CDR1 SSHAT, CDR2 FNYEAQ (reference sequence). The CDR3 contains 15 residues. The CDR3 loop reads CASSPSGSTTDTQYF. CDR3 sequence (DNA): TGTGCTAGCAGCCCAAGCGGGAGCACGACAGATACGCAGTATTTT.

This clonotype has at least ten counts. This rearrangement joins TRBV18 to TRBJ1-1, with D possibly being TRBD1 (6 bases). The V end was cut by 6 bases, the J end by 1 base, with 9 bases between. CDR3 length: 13 amino acids. Germline V lookup: CDR1 KGHSH, CDR2 LQKENI. The CDR3 sequence: CASSTGQNTEAFF. In DNA form, the CDR3 reads TGTGCCAGCTCCACAGGGCAGAACACTGAAGCTTTCTTT. Full variable domain (outside the CDR3, taken from reference TRBV18 and TRBJ1-1): NAGVMQNPRHLVRRRGQEARLRCSPMKGHSHVYWYRQLPEEGLKFMVYLQKENIIDESGMPKERFSAEFPKEGPSILRIQQVVRGDSAAYFCASSTGQNTEAFFGQGTRLTVV.

This clonotype appeared a few times. The chain carries TRBV5-1 and TRBJ2-3, with 7 bases lining up with TRBD1. V lost 2 bases to trimming and J lost 5 bases; unmatched junction nucleotides: 11. Germline CDR1 reads SGHRS; CDR2 reads YFSETQ. This CDR3 has 16 residues. In nucleotides, the CDR3 is TGCGCCAGCAGCTTCCAACGACAGGGTCACCGAGATACGCAGTATTTT. It translates to CASSFQRQGHRDTQYF.

The chain combines TRBV10-3 with TRBJ2-1; 11 bases map to TRBD2. The junction had 8 bases not matched to a gene; V was cut back by 5 bases and J by 8 bases. The CDR3 runs to 15 residues. CDR1 ENHRY and CDR2 SYGVKD come from the germline V gene. The CDR3 nucleotides are TGTGCCATCAGTAAAACTAGCGGGAGTCAGGATGAGCAGTTCTTC. It yields the protein CAISKTSGSQDEQFF.

The gene calls are TRBV2 and TRBJ1-5; tentative D call: TRBD1 (5 bases). V was pared by 6 bases and J by 0 bases, with 12 bases between. Germline V gene lookup returns CDR1 SNHLY and CDR2 FYNNEI. CDR3 size: 15 residues. The CDR3 DNA sequence: TGTGCCAGCAGCCGACAGAATCTTAGCAATCAGCCCCAGCATTTT. This codes for CASSRQNLSNQPQHF.

The chain carries TRBV30 and TRBJ1-1, with 7 bases lining up with TRBD1. CDR1 and CDR2 (germline): GTSNPN, SVGIG (reference sequence). Trimming at V came to 2 bases and at J to 7 bases, leaving 13 bases not matched to a gene. The CDR3 extends over 15 amino acids. The CDR3 sequence: CAWSPGQSLQNEAFF. CDR3 in DNA: TGTGCCTGGAGTCCGGGACAGAGCCTTCAAAATGAAGCTTTCTTT.

In regard to this clonotype: A clone one base away is much larger, so this may be a read error. The chain links TRBV15 to TRBJ1-4; 8 bases align to TRBD1. The V gene's germline CDR1 is LNHNV and CDR2 YYDKDF (reference sequence). The CDR3 has 15 residues. The chain's CDR3 is CSTSRVGQGGEKLFF. CDR3 coding DNA: TGTTCCACCAGCAGAGTCGGACAGGGAGGCGAAAAACTGTTTTTT.

The J gene is TRBJ1-5, the V gene TRBV6-6, with a weak D call TRBD1 (5 bases). Trimming left V 4 bases short and J 3 bases short, with 13 bases between. This CDR3 has 15 amino acids. Germline V gene lookup returns CDR1 MNHNY and CDR2 SVGAGI (reference sequence). In DNA, the CDR3 is TGTGCCAGCAGTTCAAGAGATGGGACCAATCAGCCCCAGCATTTT. Translation gives CASSSRDGTNQPQHF.

The V and J genes are TRBV10-3 and TRBJ2-1; D might be TRBD2 (6 bases). Germline-derived CDR1 and CDR2 are ENHRY and SYGVKD. Trimming cost V 0 bases and J 2 bases, with 11 bases left between them. This CDR3 comprises 16 residues. The CDR3 sequence is CAISESAAGTYNEQFF. The CDR3, as DNA: TGTGCCATCAGTGAGTCTGCAGCGGGTACCTACAATGAGCAGTTCTTC.

This clonotype has a handful of counts. The V gene is TRBV14, the J gene TRBJ2-3; no reliable D call. The germline V and J ends were trimmed by 0 bases and 10 bases, with 11 bases remaining between them. Germline lookup yields CDR1 SGHDN and CDR2 FVKESK. The CDR3 spans 13 residues. CDR3 nucleotide sequence: TGTGCCAGCAGCCAAGATTTTGTGGGGTCGCAGTATTTT. This sequence encodes CASSQDFVGSQYF.

This clonotype showed up just a few times. The chain couples TRBV7-9 to TRBJ1-5; 7 bases map to TRBD1. The CDR3 runs 14 residues. V was pared by 5 bases and J by 7 bases, with 8 bases of the junction left unmatched. Germline V gene data show CDR1 as SEHNR and CDR2 as FQNEAQ (reference sequence). The CDR3 nucleotides read TGTGCCAGCAGCCACGACAGGGACGGCCAGCCCCAGCATTTT. Encoded protein: CASSHDRDGQPQHF.

This clonotype was found a few times. This sequence joins TRBV20-1 and TRBJ2-3; 7 bases line up with TRBD2. CDR1 DFQATT and CDR2 SNEGSKA come from the germline V gene (reference sequence). The CDR3 covers 14 residues. Trimming cost V 3 bases and J 2 bases; bases outside gene matches: 5. This CDR3 reads CSASSGIYTDTQYF. CDR3 nucleotide sequence: TGCAGTGCTAGCAGCGGGATCTACACAGATACGCAGTATTTT.

The gene calls are TRBV29-1 and TRBJ2-1; 8 bases match TRBD2. Germline V gene data show CDR1 as SQVTM and CDR2 as ANQGSEA. The V gene end was trimmed by 5 bases and the J gene end by 0 bases; junction bases not matched to a gene: 6. The length of the CDR3 is 15 residues. The CDR3 nucleotides are TGCAGCGTTTTAGCGGGGTTAAGCTCCTACAATGAGCAGTTCTTC. As protein: CSVLAGLSSYNEQFF.

This clonotype has a handful of counts. V is TRBV7-2 and J is TRBJ1-3; D remains ambiguous. This CDR3 comprises 14 residues. Trimming stripped 2 bases from V and 1 base from J, with 6 bases between. Germline CDR1 and CDR2: SGHTA and FQGNSA. The CDR3 reads CASSLSLSGNTIYF. In DNA, the CDR3 is TGTGCCAGCAGCTTAAGCCTATCTGGAAACACCATATATTTT.

This clonotype was counted many times. This rearrangement joins TRBV27 to TRBJ1-2; a possible D gene is TRBD1 (6 bases). The germline gives CDR1 MNHEY, CDR2 SMNVEV (reference sequence). The CDR3 has 14 amino acids. Trimming shortened V by 1 base and J by 3 bases, and 9 bases separated the two germline ends. CDR3 nucleotides: TGTGCCAGCAGTTTATGGGCAGGGGACTATGGCTACACCTTC. Amino acid sequence: CASSLWAGDYGYTF.

Comments on this clonotype: At one boundary the junction diverges from the germline segment, which might be a read error. The chain recombines TRBV19 with TRBJ1-2; perhaps TRBD1 as D (5 bases). The CDR3 loop spans 18 amino acids. Germline CDR1 is LNHDA and CDR2 is SQIVND (reference sequence). The CDR3 region has the DNA TGTGCCAGTAGTACGAATATAGGGACTCGAGGAAGCCGGGGTGGCTACAACTTC. It yields the protein CASSTNIGTRGSRGGYNF.

This chain links TRBV7-2 with TRBJ2-5; D is perhaps TRBD2 (5 bases). The CDR3 sequence is 13 residues long. Per the germline V gene, CDR1 is SGHTA and CDR2 is FQGNSA. V was shortened by 7 bases and J by 4 bases, with 13 bases between the two germline ends. Here the CDR3 reads CASNEGGSETQYF. In DNA, the CDR3 is TGTGCCAGCAACGAAGGAGGATCAGAGACCCAGTACTTC.

The sample holds a few counts of this clonotype. The rearrangement joins TRBV6-5 to TRBJ1-5, with D perhaps matching TRBD1 (6 bases). V dropped 2 bases and J dropped 2 bases, with 10 bases sitting between them. From germline, CDR1 is MNHEY and CDR2 SVGAGI. There are 15 residues in the CDR3. The CDR3 is CASSYTGTGNQPQHF. In nucleotides, the CDR3 is TGTGCCAGCAGTTACACAGGGACCGGCAATCAGCCCCAGCATTTT.

Only a few counts were recorded for this clonotype. J is TRBJ1-5 and V is TRBV4-3; D may be TRBD1 (5 bases). The germline V gene encodes CDR1 LGHNA and CDR2 YSLEER. This CDR3 contains 15 residues. V was clipped by 0 bases and J by 7 bases, with 13 bases between them. CDR3 residues: CASSQDRGKEQPQHF. CDR3 coding DNA: TGCGCCAGCAGCCAAGATCGGGGGAAAGAACAGCCCCAGCATTTT.

This clonotype was seen repeatedly, ten times or more. V usage is TRBV10-3 and J usage is TRBJ2-3; D is undetermined. This CDR3 has 14 amino acids. Germline CDR1 reads ENHRY; CDR2 reads SYGVKD. Trimming took 0 bases from V and 1 from J, leaving 5 bases between them. CDR3 DNA: TGTGCCATCAGTGAGTCGACGGGCACAGATACGCAGTATTTT. Translated: CAISESTGTDTQYF.

This clonotype was detected a few times. The chain has TRBV6-5 and TRBJ2-3; D ambiguous. CDR3 size: 15 residues. Deletions cut 7 bases from V and 3 bases from J, with 17 bases between. Per the germline V gene, CDR1 is MNHEY and CDR2 is SVGAGI. The DNA for the CDR3 is TGTGCCAGCAACGGACGGCTTACAAATACAGATACGCAGTATTTT. This gives the protein CASNGRLTNTDTQYF.